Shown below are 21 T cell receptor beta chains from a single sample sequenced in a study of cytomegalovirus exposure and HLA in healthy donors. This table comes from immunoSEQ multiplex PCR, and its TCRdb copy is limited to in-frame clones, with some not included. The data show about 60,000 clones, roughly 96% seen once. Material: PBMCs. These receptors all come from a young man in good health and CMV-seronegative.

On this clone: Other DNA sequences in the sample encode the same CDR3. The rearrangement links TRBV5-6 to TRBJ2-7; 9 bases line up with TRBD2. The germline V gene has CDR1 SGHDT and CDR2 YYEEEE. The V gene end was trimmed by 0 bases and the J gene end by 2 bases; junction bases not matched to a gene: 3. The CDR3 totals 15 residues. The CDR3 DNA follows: TGTGCCAGCAGCTTGGGGCTAGCGGGAACCTACGAGCAGTACTTC. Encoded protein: CASSLGLAGTYEQYF.

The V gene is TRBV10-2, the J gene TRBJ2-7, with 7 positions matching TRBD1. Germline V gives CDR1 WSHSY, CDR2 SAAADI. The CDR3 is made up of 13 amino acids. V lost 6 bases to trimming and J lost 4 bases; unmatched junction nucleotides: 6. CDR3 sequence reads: CASSSQGLYEQYF. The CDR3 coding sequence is TGCGCCAGCAGCTCACAGGGGTTGTACGAGCAGTACTTC.

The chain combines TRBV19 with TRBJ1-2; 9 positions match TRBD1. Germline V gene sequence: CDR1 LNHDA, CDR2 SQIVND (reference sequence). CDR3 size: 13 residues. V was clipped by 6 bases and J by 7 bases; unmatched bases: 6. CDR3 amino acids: CASSPGQGSGYTF. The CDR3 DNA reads TGTGCCAGTAGCCCTGGACAGGGGTCTGGCTACACCTTC.

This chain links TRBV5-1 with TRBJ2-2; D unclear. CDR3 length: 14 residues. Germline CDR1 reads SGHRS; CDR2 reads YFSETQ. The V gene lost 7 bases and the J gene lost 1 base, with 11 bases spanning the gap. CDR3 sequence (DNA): TGCGCCAGCTATCTAGATGGGAACACCGGGGAGCTGTTTTTT. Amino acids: CASYLDGNTGELFF.

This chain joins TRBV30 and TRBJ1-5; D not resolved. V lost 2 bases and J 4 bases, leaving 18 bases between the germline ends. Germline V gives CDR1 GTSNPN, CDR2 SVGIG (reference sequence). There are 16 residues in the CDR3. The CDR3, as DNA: TGTGCCTGGAGTAGTCGGACTCGAGGACGAAATCAGCCCCAGCATTTT. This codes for CAWSSRTRGRNQPQHF.

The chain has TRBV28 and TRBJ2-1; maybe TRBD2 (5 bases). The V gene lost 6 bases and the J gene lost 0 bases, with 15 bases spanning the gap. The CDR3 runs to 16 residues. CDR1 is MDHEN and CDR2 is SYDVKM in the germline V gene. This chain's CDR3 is CASSSLAPSSYNEQFF. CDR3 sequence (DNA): TGTGCCAGCAGCTCTCTAGCTCCGAGCTCCTACAATGAGCAGTTCTTC.

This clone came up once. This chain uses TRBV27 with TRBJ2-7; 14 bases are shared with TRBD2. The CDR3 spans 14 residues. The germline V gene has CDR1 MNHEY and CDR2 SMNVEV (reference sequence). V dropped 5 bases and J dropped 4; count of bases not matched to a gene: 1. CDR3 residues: CASSGLAGGYEQYF. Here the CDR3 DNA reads TGTGCCAGCAGTGGACTAGCGGGAGGTTACGAGCAGTACTTC.

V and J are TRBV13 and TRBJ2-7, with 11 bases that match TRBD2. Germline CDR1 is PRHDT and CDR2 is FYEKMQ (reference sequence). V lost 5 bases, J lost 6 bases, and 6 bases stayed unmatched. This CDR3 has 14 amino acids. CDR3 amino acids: CASSGLAGGGEQYF. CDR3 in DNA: TGTGCCAGCAGCGGTCTAGCGGGAGGAGGCGAGCAGTACTTC. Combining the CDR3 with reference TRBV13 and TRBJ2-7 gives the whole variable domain AAGVIQSPRHLIKEKRETATLKCYPIPRHDTVYWYQQGPGQDPQFLISFYEKMQSDKGSIPDRFSAQQFSDYHSELNMSSLELGDSALYFCASSGLAGGGEQYFGPGTRLTVT.

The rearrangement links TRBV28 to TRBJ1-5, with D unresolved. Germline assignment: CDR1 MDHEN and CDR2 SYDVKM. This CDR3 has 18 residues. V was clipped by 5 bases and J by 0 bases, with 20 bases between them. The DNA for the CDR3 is TGTGCCAGCAGTAGCCGACAAACCCCAACAAATAGCAATCAGCCCCAGCATTTT. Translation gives CASSSRQTPTNSNQPQHF. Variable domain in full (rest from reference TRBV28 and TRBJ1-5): DVKVTQSSRYLVKRTGEKVFLECVQDMDHENMFWYRQDPGLGLRLIYFSYDVKMKEKGDIPEGYSVSREKKERFSLILESASTNQTSMYLCASSSRQTPTNSNQPQHFGDGTRLSIL.

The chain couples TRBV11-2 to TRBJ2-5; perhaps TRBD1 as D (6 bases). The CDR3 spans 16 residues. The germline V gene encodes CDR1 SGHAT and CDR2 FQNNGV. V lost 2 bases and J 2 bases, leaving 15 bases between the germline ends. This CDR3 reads CASSLLGHGLQETQYF. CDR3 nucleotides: TGTGCCAGCAGCTTATTGGGACACGGACTTCAAGAGACCCAGTACTTC.

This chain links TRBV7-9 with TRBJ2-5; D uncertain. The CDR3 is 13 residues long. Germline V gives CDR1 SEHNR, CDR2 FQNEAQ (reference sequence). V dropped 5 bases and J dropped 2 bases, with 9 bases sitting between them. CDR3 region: CASSRQEQETQYF. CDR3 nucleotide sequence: TGTGCCAGCAGCCGACAAGAACAAGAGACCCAGTACTTC.

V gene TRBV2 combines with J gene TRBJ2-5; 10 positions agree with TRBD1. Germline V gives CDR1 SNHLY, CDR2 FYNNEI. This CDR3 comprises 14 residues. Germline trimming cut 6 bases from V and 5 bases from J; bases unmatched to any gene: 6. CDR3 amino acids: CASRGTGAGETQYF. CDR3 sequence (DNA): TGTGCCAGCAGAGGGACAGGGGCTGGGGAGACCCAGTACTTC.

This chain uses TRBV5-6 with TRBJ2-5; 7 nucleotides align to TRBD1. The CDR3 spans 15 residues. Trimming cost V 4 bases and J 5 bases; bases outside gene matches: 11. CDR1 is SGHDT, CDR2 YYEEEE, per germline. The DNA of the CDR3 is TGTGCCAGCAGCCCGAGCGACAGGGTCTGGGAGACCCAGTACTTC. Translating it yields CASSPSDRVWETQYF.

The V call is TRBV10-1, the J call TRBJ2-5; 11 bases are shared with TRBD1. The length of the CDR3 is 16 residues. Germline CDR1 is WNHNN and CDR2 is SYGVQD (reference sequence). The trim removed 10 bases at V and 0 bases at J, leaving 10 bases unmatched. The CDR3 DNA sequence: TGCGCCACCGGGGGACAGGGGGAACAAAACCAAGAGACCCAGTACTTC. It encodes CATGGQGEQNQETQYF.

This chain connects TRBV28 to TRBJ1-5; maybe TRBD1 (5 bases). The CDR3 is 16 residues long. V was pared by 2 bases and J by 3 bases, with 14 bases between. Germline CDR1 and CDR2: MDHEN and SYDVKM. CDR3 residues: CASSLGGWRDNQPQHF. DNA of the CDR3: TGTGCCAGCAGTTTAGGGGGATGGCGGGACAATCAGCCCCAGCATTTT.

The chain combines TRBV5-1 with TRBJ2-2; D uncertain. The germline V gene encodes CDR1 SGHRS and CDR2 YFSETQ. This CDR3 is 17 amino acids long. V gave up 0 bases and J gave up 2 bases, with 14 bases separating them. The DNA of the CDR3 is TGCGCCAGCAGCTTGGGTCTCGCGTCTCCAAACACCGGGGAGCTGTTTTTT. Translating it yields CASSLGLASPNTGELFF. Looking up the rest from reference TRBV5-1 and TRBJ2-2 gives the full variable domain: KAGVTQTPRYLIKTRGQQVTLSCSPISGHRSVSWYQQTPGQGLQFLFEYFSETQRNKGNFPGRFSGRQFSNSRSEMNVSTLELGDSALYLCASSLGLASPNTGELFFGEGSRLTVL.

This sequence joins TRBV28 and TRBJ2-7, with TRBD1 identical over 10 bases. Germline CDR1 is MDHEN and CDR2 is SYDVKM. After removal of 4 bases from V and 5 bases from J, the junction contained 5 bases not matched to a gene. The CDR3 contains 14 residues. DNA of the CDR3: TGTGCCAGCAGTTCCGGGACAGGGGTCCACGAGCAGTACTTC. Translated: CASSSGTGVHEQYF.

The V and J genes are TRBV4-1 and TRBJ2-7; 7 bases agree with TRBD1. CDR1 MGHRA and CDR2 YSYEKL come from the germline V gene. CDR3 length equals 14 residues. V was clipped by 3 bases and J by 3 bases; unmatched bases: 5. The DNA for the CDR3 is TGCGCCAGCAGCCAGGGGACAGTATACTACGAGCAGTACTTC. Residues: CASSQGTVYYEQYF.

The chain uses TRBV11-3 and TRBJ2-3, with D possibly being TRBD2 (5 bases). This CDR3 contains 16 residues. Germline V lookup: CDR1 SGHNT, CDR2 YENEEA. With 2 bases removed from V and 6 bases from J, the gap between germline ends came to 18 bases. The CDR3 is CASSLRTGLRADTQYF. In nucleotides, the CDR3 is TGTGCCAGCAGCTTACGGACTGGCCTACGAGCGGATACGCAGTATTTT.

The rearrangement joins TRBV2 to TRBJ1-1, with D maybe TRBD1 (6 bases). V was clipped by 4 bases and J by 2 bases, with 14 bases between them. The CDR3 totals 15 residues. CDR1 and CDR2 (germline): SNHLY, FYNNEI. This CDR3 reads CASSVMPGTNTEAFF. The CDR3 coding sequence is TGTGCCAGCAGTGTCATGCCAGGGACAAACACTGAAGCTTTCTTT.

The CDR3 here is CASSSDSQETQYF. The DNA for the CDR3 is TGTGCCAGCAGTTCCGACAGCCAAGAGACCCAGTACTTC. This chain uses TRBV27 with TRBJ2-5, with D maybe TRBD1 (5 bases). This CDR3 is built from 13 residues. Per the germline V gene, CDR1 is MNHEY and CDR2 is SMNVEV (reference sequence). The V gene lost 4 bases and the J gene lost 1 base, with 7 bases spanning the gap.